The 18 T cell receptor beta chains reported below all come from one sample, sequenced in a study of CD8 T cells in ankylosing spondylitis. TCRdb re-derived calls from the 5' RACE reads in MiXCR, one entry per CDR3 protein. The sample consists of 100,000 to 150,000 distinct CDR3 sequences, around 8.5% of them appearing once. The sequencing input was blood, either unsorted or a sorted T cell fraction (not recorded which). The receptors come from a male donor with ankylosing spondylitis or in good health (not recorded which).

This clonotype showed up many times. The chain joins TRBV14 to TRBJ2-3, with TRBD2 identical over 7 bases. CDR1 SGHDN and CDR2 FVKESK come from the germline V gene. The trim removed 2 bases at V and 0 bases at J, leaving 8 bases unmatched. CDR3 length: 17 amino acids. CDR3 nucleotides: TGTGCCAGCAGCCAAACGAAACTAGCGAAGAGCACAGATACGCAGTATTTT. This encodes CASSQTKLAKSTDTQYF.

This clonotype was picked up many times. The chain carries TRBV7-9 and TRBJ2-1, with 8 bases matching TRBD2. The CDR3 is 16 residues long. In germline, CDR1 is SEHNR, CDR2 FQNEAQ (reference sequence). V lost 2 bases, J lost 2 bases, and 5 bases stayed unmatched. The CDR3 DNA follows: TGTGCCAGCAGCTTATTGGCACTAGCGGCCTACAATGAGCAGTTCTTC. It encodes CASSLLALAAYNEQFF.

The rearrangement links TRBV9 to TRBJ1-2; D is unclear. There are 15 residues in the CDR3. Trimming shortened V by 2 bases and J by 0 bases, and 11 bases separated the two germline ends. Germline loops: CDR1 SGDLS, CDR2 YYNGEE. The CDR3 spells CASSVQAGTNYGYTF. The CDR3 coding sequence is TGTGCCAGCAGCGTTCAGGCAGGTACTAACTATGGCTACACCTTC.

Of note for this clonotype: Given a much more abundant clone one base away, this may be a read error. The V gene is TRBV9, the J gene TRBJ1-2; 8 positions agree with TRBD1. V shed 4 bases, J shed 4 bases, and the junction held 9 bases outside the gene matches. This CDR3 has 15 amino acids. CDR1 and CDR2 (germline): SGDLS, YYNGEE. The CDR3 nucleotides read TGTGCCAGCAGCCGCCTTGATACAGGGGGCTATGGCTACACCTTC. It is translated as CASSRLDTGGYGYTF.

This clonotype was picked up many times. The gene calls are TRBV5-1 and TRBJ2-2; 9 nucleotides match TRBD1. This CDR3 has 16 residues. With 2 bases clipped from V and 1 base from J, the junction kept 3 bases outside the gene matches. Germline CDR1 is SGHRS and CDR2 is YFSETQ. The CDR3 protein is CASSFEGQGNTGELFF. CDR3 sequence (DNA): TGCGCCAGCAGCTTCGAGGGACAGGGGAACACCGGGGAGCTGTTTTTT.

At least ten counts were recorded for this clonotype. The chain carries TRBV5-1 and TRBJ2-3; 7 nucleotides agree with TRBD2. CDR3 length: 14 residues. V lost 7 bases to trimming and J lost 5 bases; unmatched junction nucleotides: 10. In germline, CDR1 is SGHRS, CDR2 YFSETQ. The DNA of the CDR3 is TGCGCCAGCTGCAACGGACTAGAGATAGATACGCAGTATTTT. This codes for CASCNGLEIDTQYF.

This clonotype has ten or more counts. The chain links TRBV11-2 to TRBJ2-7; D unclear. The CDR3 contains 13 residues. With 6 bases removed from V and 8 bases from J, the gap between germline ends came to 17 bases. Germline CDR1 SGHAT, CDR2 FQNNGV. DNA for the CDR3: TGTGCCAGCAGACCATCCGGCCTTTACAAGCAGTACTTC. Translation gives CASRPSGLYKQYF. The whole variable domain, remainder taken from reference TRBV11-2 and TRBJ2-7, is EAGVAQSPRYKIIEKRQSVAFWCNPISGHATLYWYQQILGQGPKLLIQFQNNGVVDDSQLPKDRFSAERLKGVDSTLKIQPAKLEDSAVYLCASRPSGLYKQYFGPGTRLTVT.

The gene calls are TRBV20-1 and TRBJ1-2; 7 bases map to TRBD1. The CDR3 sequence is 20 residues long. CDR1 and CDR2 from the germline V gene are DFQATT and SNEGSKA (reference sequence). J lost 6 bases, V lost 0 bases, and 25 bases had no gene match. In nucleotides, the CDR3 is TGCAGTGCTAGAGATCTTGGGTCTGCGGCAGGGGGTGGAGTCGGCAATGGCTACACCTTC. Amino acids: CSARDLGSAAGGGVGNGYTF.

The chain is built from TRBV7-2 and TRBJ2-1, with 8 positions matching TRBD2. CDR3 size: 16 residues. Looked up from germline, CDR1 is SGHTA and CDR2 is FQGNSA. The V and J ends lost 5 bases and 7 bases, in that order; junction bases with no gene match: 13. CDR3 region: CASSPRIGRARNEQFF. For the CDR3, the DNA is TGTGCCAGCAGCCCAAGAATCGGGAGGGCCCGGAATGAGCAGTTCTTC.

V usage is TRBV20-1 and J usage is TRBJ2-1; D remains unclear. Trimming shortened V by 3 bases and J by 6 bases, and 12 bases separated the two germline ends. CDR1 and CDR2 (germline): DFQATT, SNEGSKA (reference sequence). This CDR3 has 13 amino acids. The CDR3 sequence: CSASRQVANEQFF. For the CDR3, the DNA is TGCAGTGCTAGTCGTCAGGTTGCCAATGAGCAGTTCTTC.

This clonotype has only a few counts. The chain carries TRBV7-2 and TRBJ2-1; the D gene is possibly TRBD2 (5 bases). Germline loops: CDR1 SGHTA, CDR2 FQGNSA. The ends were cut back, 1 base at V and 10 bases at J, with 11 bases in the middle. This CDR3 region has 13 residues. The CDR3 reads CASSLGRAREQFF. Here the CDR3 DNA reads TGTGCCAGCAGCTTAGGGCGGGCGAGGGAGCAGTTCTTC.

The chain couples TRBV4-2 to TRBJ1-4; unclear D gene. V was shortened by 0 bases and J by 6 bases, with 11 bases between the two germline ends. CDR3 length: 15 residues. Germline V gives CDR1 LGHNA, CDR2 YNFKEQ. The chain's CDR3 is CASSQDGQSDEKLFF. CDR3 nucleotide sequence: TGTGCCAGCAGCCAAGATGGTCAGTCGGATGAAAAACTGTTTTTT.

Many counts were recorded for this clonotype. The chain links TRBV7-2 to TRBJ2-3, with TRBD2 identical over 7 bases. J was trimmed by 0 bases and V by 5 bases; bases with no gene match: 5. The CDR3 is 15 amino acids. Germline CDR1 and CDR2: SGHTA and FQGNSA. The CDR3 DNA is TGTGCCAGCAGCACTAGCGTGACTAGCACAGATACGCAGTATTTT. This sequence encodes CASSTSVTSTDTQYF.

The genes are TRBV21-1 and TRBJ2-7; whether TRBD1, the table's D call, matches the DNA was not checked. TRBV21-1 has pseudogene status. The CDR3 covers 11 residues. In DNA, the CDR3 is TGTGCCAGCAGCCTCCGGGAATTCCAGTACTTC. It translates to CASSLREFQYF.

There are many counts of this clonotype. CDR3 amino acids: CASSLLWGGGRDNEQFF. The CDR3 DNA sequence: TGTGCCAGCAGCCTCCTTTGGGGAGGAGGAAGAGACAATGAGCAGTTCTTC. The V gene is TRBV5-8, the J gene TRBJ2-1; TRBD2 might be the D (6 bases). This CDR3 has 17 residues. V dropped 4 bases and J dropped 5 bases, with 22 bases sitting between them. Per the germline V gene, CDR1 is SGHTS and CDR2 is YDEGEE.

This clonotype was counted a few times. A read error may be the cause here, since a much bigger clone is one base away. V is TRBV5-1 and J is TRBJ2-6, with D tentatively TRBD1 (5 bases). The length of the CDR3 is 17 residues. From germline, CDR1 is SGHRS and CDR2 YFSETQ. The CDR3 reads CASSLLQVYSGANGLTF. CDR3 nucleotide sequence: TGCGCCAGCAGCTTGTTACAGGTGTACTCTGGGGCCAACGGCCTGACTTTC.

This clonotype has just a few counts. This rearrangement joins TRBV7-9 to TRBJ2-7; D is undetermined. Germline CDR1 is SEHNR and CDR2 is FQNEAQ (reference sequence). Trimming removed 1 base from V and 6 bases from J, with 7 bases in between. The CDR3 is made up of 12 amino acids. In DNA form, the CDR3 reads TGTGCCAGCAGCTTAGGAGTCTCCGAGCAGTACTTC. As protein: CASSLGVSEQYF. The full variable domain, completed using reference TRBV7-9 and TRBJ2-7, is DTGVSQNPRHKITKRGQNVTFRCDPISEHNRLYWYRQTLGQGPEFLTYFQNEAQLEKSRLLSDRFSAERPKGSFSTLEIQRTEQGDSAMYLCASSLGVSEQYFGPGTRLTVT.

A few counts support this clonotype. The chain uses TRBV19 and TRBJ1-5; D possibly corresponds to TRBD1 (6 bases). This CDR3 contains 16 residues. V was shortened by 7 bases and J by 4 bases, with 20 bases between the two germline ends. Germline values: CDR1 LNHDA, CDR2 SQIVND (reference sequence). The CDR3: CASTDPLRDINQPQHF. The CDR3 DNA follows: TGTGCCAGTACTGACCCCCTCCGGGACATTAATCAGCCCCAGCATTTT.